This TCR beta chain was documented in a study of blood T cell repertoires in COVID-19 (dated by TCRdb to 2019 to 2021). Regarding the study in general: Samples from collaborators originated in the United States, Italy and Spain and spanned both the acute and convalescent phases of COVID-19. Samples came from the ongoing ImmuneRACE study (first 160 participants) plus 1,254 subjects from 6 global collaborators. The repertoires were released in a freely available public database meant as a resource for research on the immune response to SARS-CoV-2. Deeply sampled blood TCRbeta repertoires from subjects exposed to, actively infected with, or recovered from COVID-19 were included in the dataset. The prospective study material was composed of cDNA or gDNA derived from T cells, B-cell-depleted T cells, or PBMCs. Nearly every sample came with metadata listing a de-identified subject ID, COVID-19 status, age in years and sex. HLA class I and class II types, where available, came from metadata supplied by the sample provider rather than from assay-based typing.

Results the study describes overall, beyond this receptor: How much clinical and demographic metadata was included differed by source and by participant, and the metadata was provided uncurated.

TCRbeta CDR3 regions were amplified from genomic DNA by means of the immunoSEQ Assay, a bias-controlled multiplex PCR. On the study's bioinformatics: Nucleated cell counts per sample were estimated from amplification of reference gene primers within the assay. Sequence reads were collapsed and filtered to measure the absolute abundance of every unique TCRbeta CDR3 rearrangement. For each sample, productive Simpson clonality was calculated by taking the square root of Simpson's diversity index across productive rearrangements. TCRdb retrieved this table from immuneACCESS and kept in-frame rearrangements only. Not all clones are present; in checked studies, unresolved V genes account for under half, and no reason is known for the remainder. Clone size and V and J calls were adopted from that table, with D and trimming inferred from the DNA. Across this sample there are 70,000 or so clones, with around 91% seen only once. Together, the top ten hold more than 8% of the sample.

Remarks on this clone: What antigen it recognizes has not been identified. No base quality values were provided; no much bigger clone lies one nucleotide off.

Whole blood was collected in K2EDTA tubes by collaborating institutions according to the institutions' own protocols. For TCRbeta analysis, collaborators shipped samples in one of three forms: frozen whole blood, isolated PBMCs, or DNA extracted from either of those sample types. V lost 6 bases and J lost 2 bases; the stretch between them is 13 bases long. The germline V gene (reference sequence) yields MNHEY for CDR1 and SMNVEV for CDR2. Spanning cysteine to phenylalanine, the CDR3 consists of 14 amino acids. The only DNA kept is the CDR3, 42 bases in frame from the first base. The TCR was taken from a human donor in a cohort sampled during active COVID-19. This chain joins TRBV27 to TRBJ1-2, with the identity of the D gene unclear. Sequenced input: peripheral blood. The CDR3 here reads CASSYSVGNYGYTF. The bases read TGTGCCAGCAGCTACAGTGTCGGCAACTATGGCTACACCTTC.